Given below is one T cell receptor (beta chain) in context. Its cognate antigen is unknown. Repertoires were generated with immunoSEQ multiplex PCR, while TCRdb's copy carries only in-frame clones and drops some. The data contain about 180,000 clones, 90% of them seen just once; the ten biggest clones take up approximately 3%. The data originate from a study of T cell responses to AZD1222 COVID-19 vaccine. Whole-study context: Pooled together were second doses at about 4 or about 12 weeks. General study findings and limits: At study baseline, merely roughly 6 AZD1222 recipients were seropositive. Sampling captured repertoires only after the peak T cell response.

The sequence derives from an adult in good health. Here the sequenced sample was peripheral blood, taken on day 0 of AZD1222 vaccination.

The CDR3 DNA sequence: TGCAGCGTTGGGGGGACTAGGAATGAGCAGTTCTTC. It encodes CSVGGTRNEQFF. The genes are TRBV29-1 and TRBJ2-1, with TRBD2 identical over 8 bases. The CDR3 loop spans 12 amino acids. Germline V gene data show CDR1 as SQVTM and CDR2 as ANQGSEA. The junction had 3 bases not matched to a gene; V was cut back by 4 bases and J by 7 bases.